This T cell receptor (beta chain) was identified during a study of spatial heterogeneity in lung cancer. This clonotype was found many times. V lost 4 bases and J 6 bases, leaving 14 bases between the germline ends. Germline loops: CDR1 SGHRS, CDR2 YFSETQ. The CDR3 runs to 14 residues. As for time point: sample taken at primary tumor resection. In TCRdb, the 5' RACE reads were re-called with MiXCR into one record per CDR3 protein. The sample lists 20,000 to 25,000 distinct CDR3 sequences; 6% to 7.5% were seen once. Sequencing used PBMCs, obtained at surgery. The receptor comes from a male donor with early-stage non-small cell lung cancer. V gene TRBV5-1 combines with J gene TRBJ2-1, with D perhaps TRBD2 (6 bases). The CDR3 sequence is CASSDGRFPNEQFF. The CDR3 DNA reads as TGCGCCAGCAGCGATGGGAGGTTCCCCAATGAGCAGTTCTTC.